This T cell receptor beta chain was recovered during a study of glioma-infiltrating T cells. Findings and caveats of the study: Tissue and blood shared very few CDR3 sequences. Gliomas, especially low-grade, showed above-expected tissue-blood divergence; non-neoplastic patients showed below.

CDR1 and CDR2 (germline): SGHRS, YFSETQ. Trimming left V 4 bases short and J 5 bases short, with 12 bases between. This CDR3 comprises 13 residues. Ten or more counts support this clonotype. As yet, its antigen is unknown. TCR alpha and beta CDR3 regions were amplified from RNA using iRepertoire nested multiplex PCR. For one-step reverse transcription and amplification, 100-400 ng of tissue mRNA or PBMC total RNA was used. Via MiXCR, TCRdb re-called the multiplex PCR reads, giving one row per CDR3 protein. Of fewer than 200,000 distinct CDR3 sequences in the sample, 32% were seen once. The V and J genes are TRBV5-1 and TRBJ1-1, with D tentatively TRBD1 (5 bases). This sequence was found in a human donor with low-grade glioma or glioblastoma, undergoing nonglioma brain surgery, or in good health (not recorded which). Input material: glioma tissue, nonneoplastic brain tissue, or PBMCs (not recorded which). CDR3 nucleotide sequence: TGCGCCAGCAGCATACAGGAGAGGACTGAAGCTTTCTTT. Translating gives CASSIQERTEAFF.